The subject of this entry is one TCR beta chain. The target of this receptor is not known. Per-base qualities were not stored, and no clone one base away is much larger. These data are taken from a study of T cells in Graves' hyperthyroidism and ophthalmopathy (dated by TCRdb to about 2019). For the wider study: TCR V-J signatures able to tell the groups apart were searched for in a discovery cohort of 90 to 100 patients, of whom 40 to 45 had Graves' ophthalmopathy and about 55 had stable Graves' hyperthyroidism. The approximately 95 discovery patients were divided at random into training and test sets in a 7:3 ratio. Thyroid tissue and blood T-cell repertoires from about six Graves' hyperthyroidism patients were also compared in the study. Prospective prediction of ophthalmopathy was tested in an independent validation cohort consisting of about 20 hyperthyroidism patients and around 16 patients who later progressed to ophthalmopathy. Following sampling, methimazole starting at 30 mg daily was given to hyperthyroidism patients, and high-dose intravenous methylprednisolone was given to ophthalmopathy patients. According to the paper, TCR Vbeta CDR3 sequencing was carried out on 135 peripheral blood samples, which came from about 45 ophthalmopathy, roughly 75 hyperthyroidism and approximately 17 progressor patients. Broad study findings and their caveats: During validation, the model predicted progression to ophthalmopathy a median of approximately 6 months ahead of onset, with almost 71% sensitivity and 72% to 85% specificity. Most expanded thyroid clonotypes (frequency above 0.001) were also found in blood, which suggests that blood repertoires may mirror thyroid immune responses. Sample size was not statistically predetermined, and blinding of investigators to group allocation was not performed. A 13 V-J signature model separated ophthalmopathy from stable hyperthyroidism, with roughly 88% sensitivity and approximately 81% specificity in cross-validation and 80%/75% in testing.

Amplification of TCR beta CDR3 regions was carried out from RNA transcripts. A first-round RT-PCR of the TCR CDR3 used the HTBI primer set with the Qiagen OneStep RT-PCR kit. Libraries were constructed in a second round of multiplex PCR, after which size selection and purification were performed. The libraries were sequenced on an Illumina HiSeq2000 using paired-end 100 bp reads. The original methods were these. SOAPnuke was used to process the raw data, removing reads that contained adapters or uncalled bases, had a mean Phred below 15, or lacked an exact match to the constant primer or identifier. High-quality paired reads were merged with COPE v1.2.5, and unique nucleotide sequences were defined as clonotypes. MiTCR v1.1 was used to align clonotypes to the IMGT TRBV, TRBD and TRBJ reference segments. Only V-J combinations with frequency above 0.0001, covering roughly 99% of repertoires, were analysed. A TCS score was defined as the ratio of F50 (clonal expansion) to E x V (chaos), with BLOSUM62-based TCRdist applied between CDR3 peptides within each V-J. Welch's t-statistics and random forest reduced several hundred V-J features to around 14, which were used in a naive Bayes classifier (R e1071). The Morisita-Horn index was used to measure how similar the thyroid and blood repertoires were. Clones were called with MiXCR by TCRdb after fastp trimmed the public reads at Q25, and only in-frame beta chains were retained. Every CDR3 protein is listed once, alongside the most common genes and DNA of its rows. The V and J calls, along with clone size, are taken from TCRdb and not from the paper's own processing. The table for this sample lists tens of thousands of distinct CDR3 sequences; roughly 51% of them were counted only once. Approximately 30% of the sample is in the top ten clones.

A patient counted as having stable Graves' hyperthyroidism if no progression to ophthalmopathy occurred over 18 months of follow-up. Hyperthyroidism patients were newly diagnosed, had a disease duration of under 2 months, and were aged 18 to 65 years. Patients with uncontrolled infections, other autoimmune diseases, pregnancy or lactation were excluded. Clinical symptoms, serum thyroxine and TRAb, thyroid ultrasound, and orbital computed tomography formed the basis for the diagnoses. Total RNA was extracted with Trizol reagent, and quality was checked on an Agilent 2100 Bioanalyzer. Sequencing was carried out using peripheral blood or thyroid tissue (not recorded which). The TCR originated in a man between 18 and 29 years old with Graves' hyperthyroidism.

DNA sequence: TGTGCCAGCAGACCCCAGACAGGGAGTGAAGGCTACACCTTC. Translated, this gives CASRPQTGSEGYTF. The V and J segments used are TRBV7-2 and TRBJ1-2, with 7 central nucleotides matching TRBD1. CDR1 is given as SGHTA and CDR2 as FQGNSA, both from the germline V gene. The CDR3, cysteine through phenylalanine, is 14 amino acids long. Just the 42-base CDR3 DNA is kept, in frame starting at base 1. Trimming leaves V shorter by 6 bases and J shorter by 8 bases, with the junction holding 12 bases beyond the gene matches.